What follows are 18 T cell receptor beta chains derived from one specimen sequenced in a study of shared clonotypes between healthy human individuals. Here immunoSEQ multiplex PCR was the method, and the copy in TCRdb shows in-frame clones only, minus some. The repertoire holds some 1,600,000 clones, approximately 98% seen once, with about 0.42% in the top ten. Input material: naive CD4+ T cells sorted from blood. Subset in this sample: CD45RA+ positively selected. Receptors were obtained from a man aged 25-40 years in good health.

The V gene is TRBV5-4, the J gene TRBJ2-2, with D uncertain. Germline values: CDR1 SGHNT, CDR2 YYREEE (reference sequence). This CDR3 region has 16 residues. V was clipped by 0 bases and J by 1 base, with 10 bases between them. CDR3 in DNA: TGTGCCAGCAGCTTGGCAGGTAGCTGGAACACCGGGGAGCTGTTTTTT. It yields the protein CASSLAGSWNTGELFF.

The V call is TRBV7-6, the J call TRBJ2-6; no reliable D call. V gave up 4 bases and J gave up 5 bases, with 21 bases separating them. This CDR3 is built from 18 residues. Germline CDR1 SGHVS, CDR2 FNYEAQ. The chain's CDR3 is CASSSSLESQSRANVLTF. The CDR3 DNA reads as TGTGCCAGCAGCTCAAGTCTTGAATCACAAAGTCGGGCCAACGTCCTGACTTTC.

This clone was counted once. The chain carries TRBV7-8 and TRBJ2-1, with D unresolved. Germline V CDR1 and CDR2: SGHVS, FQNEAQ. The CDR3 has 16 residues. Trimming pared 1 base from V and 0 bases from J, leaving 10 bases between. The CDR3 DNA sequence: TGTGCCAGCAGCTTAGAAGCCAGATACTCCTACAATGAGCAGTTCTTC. Translated, it gives CASSLEARYSYNEQFF.

The chain recombines TRBV13 with TRBJ2-7; possibly TRBD1 for D (6 bases). This CDR3 contains 16 residues. Between the trimmed V and J ends, which lost 0 bases and 3 bases, there was a span of 15 bases. From germline, CDR1 is PRHDT and CDR2 FYEKMQ (reference sequence). The CDR3 loop reads CASSLGGARGGYEQYF. The DNA for the CDR3 is TGTGCCAGCAGCTTAGGCGGAGCGCGAGGGGGCTACGAGCAGTACTTC.

The CDR3 loop is CASSPGSGETYEQYF. Here the CDR3 DNA reads TGTGCCAGCTCACCCGGTTCCGGTGAGACCTACGAGCAGTACTTC. This chain uses TRBV18 with TRBJ2-7; no firm D call. Between the trimmed V and J ends, which lost 3 bases and 2 bases, there was a span of 14 bases. The CDR3 is 15 amino acids. Germline lookup yields CDR1 KGHSH and CDR2 LQKENI.

The CDR3 sequence is CASSTTGSGYTF. The CDR3 bases are TGTGCCAGCAGCACGACAGGGTCTGGCTACACCTTC. The gene calls are TRBV9 and TRBJ1-2; 7 bases match TRBD1. Germline CDR1 and CDR2: SGDLS and YYNGEE. CDR3 size: 12 residues. Trimming cost V 4 bases and J 7 bases; bases outside gene matches: 4.

The chain combines TRBV9 with TRBJ2-1; weak D call: TRBD2 (5 bases). V dropped 1 base and J dropped 10 bases, with 18 bases sitting between them. Germline values: CDR1 SGDLS, CDR2 YYNGEE. The CDR3 loop spans 15 amino acids. CDR3 sequence reads: CASSVSGSHNQEQFF. DNA for the CDR3: TGTGCCAGCAGCGTAAGCGGCTCGCATAACCAAGAGCAGTTCTTC.

CDR3 nucleotides: TGTGCCAGCAGCCTAATGATCCCGCAGGGAGATGGGGAGACCCAGTACTTC. Amino acid sequence: CASSLMIPQGDGETQYF. This chain connects TRBV21-1 to TRBJ2-5. TRBV21-1 constitutes a pseudogene. This CDR3 region has 17 residues.

The V gene is TRBV9, the J gene TRBJ2-1; 9 bases fit TRBD1. The CDR3 contains 17 residues. Losses at the gene ends were 1 base for V and 3 bases for J; bases not matched to a gene: 8. CDR1 SGDLS and CDR2 YYNGEE come from the germline V gene. As DNA, the CDR3 is TGTGCCAGCAGCGTAAGACCTCGGGGACAGGGCTACAATGAGCAGTTCTTC. Amino acid sequence: CASSVRPRGQGYNEQFF.

The V call is TRBV7-9, the J call TRBJ2-3; 10 bases fit TRBD2. CDR3 length: 17 residues. V lost 4 bases, J lost 6 bases, and 13 bases stayed unmatched. Germline CDR1 SEHNR, CDR2 FQNEAQ (reference sequence). The CDR3 here is CASSSPPSSGSRDTQYF. In DNA, the CDR3 is TGTGCCAGCAGCTCTCCCCCGTCTAGCGGGAGCAGGGATACGCAGTATTTT.

This clone has a single count. The rearrangement uses TRBV18 and TRBJ2-7; 7 bases line up with TRBD2. CDR3 length: 15 residues. J was trimmed by 2 bases and V by 2 bases; bases with no gene match: 6. Germline V lookup: CDR1 KGHSH, CDR2 LQKENI. DNA of the CDR3: TGTGCCAGCTCACCATTTACTAGCGCAGCCTACGAGCAGTACTTC. Translation gives CASSPFTSAAYEQYF.

The rearrangement uses TRBV6-5 and TRBJ1-2, with 8 nucleotides matching TRBD1. With 4 bases clipped from V and 3 bases from J, the junction kept 4 bases outside the gene matches. This CDR3 comprises 14 residues. CDR1 is MNHEY, CDR2 SVGAGI, per germline. The CDR3 protein is CASSFGDRYYGYTF. DNA of the CDR3: TGTGCCAGCAGTTTCGGGGACAGGTACTATGGCTACACCTTC.

This chain links TRBV28 with TRBJ1-4, with 9 bases aligning to TRBD1. V lost 5 bases, J lost 10 bases, and 14 bases stayed unmatched. CDR3 size: 16 residues. CDR1 and CDR2 (germline): MDHEN, SYDVKM. This CDR3 is CASSQPLGTGFRKLFF. CDR3 bases: TGTGCCAGCAGTCAGCCCCTCGGGACAGGGTTTCGAAAACTGTTTTTT.

The chain uses TRBV5-1 and TRBJ2-3; no clear D gene. V lost 4 bases to trimming and J lost 0 bases, with 12 bases between them. The CDR3 has 15 amino acids. Germline V CDR1 and CDR2: SGHRS, YFSETQ. This CDR3 reads CASSATIPSTDTQYF. The CDR3 coding sequence is TGCGCCAGCAGCGCAACAATACCTAGCACAGATACGCAGTATTTT.

The V call is TRBV2, the J call TRBJ2-7; D is uncertain. CDR3 size: 15 residues. Germline loops: CDR1 SNHLY, CDR2 FYNNEI. V shed 8 bases and J shed 0 bases, with 17 bases lying between them. CDR3 bases: TGTGCCAGCGTCCTGAGTCCGGGCATCTCCTACGAGCAGTACTTC. This gives the protein CASVLSPGISYEQYF.

A single count supports this clone. The CDR3 reads CATNRQNNQPQHF. The CDR3 region has the DNA TGTGCCACCAATCGGCAGAACAATCAGCCCCAGCATTTT. This rearrangement joins TRBV19 to TRBJ1-5; D remains unclear. Germline CDR1 LNHDA, CDR2 SQIVND (reference sequence). The CDR3 covers 13 residues. V was trimmed by 10 bases and J by 3 bases, leaving 13 bases between them.

This clone came up once. V usage is TRBV2 and J usage is TRBJ2-3, with TRBD2 matching over 7 bases. The CDR3 totals 16 residues. The germline gives CDR1 SNHLY, CDR2 FYNNEI. The J segment lost 0 bases and the V segment lost 3 bases, leaving 6 bases of the junction unmatched. Here the CDR3 reads CASSDQTSRSTDTQYF. The CDR3 DNA follows: TGTGCCAGCAGTGATCAGACTAGCAGAAGCACAGATACGCAGTATTTT.

This chain links TRBV6-5 with TRBJ2-3, with D unclear. This CDR3 contains 15 residues. In germline, CDR1 is MNHEY, CDR2 SVGAGI. V lost 2 bases and J lost 2, with 11 bases in between. In DNA, the CDR3 is TGTGCCAGCAGTTACGGTGCGGCACTCACAGATACGCAGTATTTT. Translation gives CASSYGAALTDTQYF.